This T cell receptor beta chain stems from a study of blood T cell repertoires in COVID-19. The overall study: From T cells, B-cell-depleted T cells, or PBMCs came the material, which was cDNA or gDNA.

V was trimmed by 2 bases and J by 7 bases, leaving 6 bases between them. CDR1 and CDR2 (germline): MDHEN, SYDVKM. The CDR3 extends over 13 amino acids. As originally analysed: It was from reference gene primer amplification that nucleated cell counts were estimated. TCRdb's copy holds only in-frame clones and misses some; the assay was immunoSEQ multiplex PCR. From that table come the V and J calls and clone size; the DNA was used to work out D and trimming. The sample contains over 75,000 clones, over 70% of which appear only once. The clonotype originates from a woman older than 75 with active or convalescent COVID-19. The rearrangement uses TRBV28 and TRBJ1-6, with TRBD1 as a possible D gene (6 bases). Sequenced: peripheral blood. CDR3 coding DNA: TGTGCCAGCAGTTTAACAGGGAATTCACCCCTCCACTTT. Amino acids: CASSLTGNSPLHF.